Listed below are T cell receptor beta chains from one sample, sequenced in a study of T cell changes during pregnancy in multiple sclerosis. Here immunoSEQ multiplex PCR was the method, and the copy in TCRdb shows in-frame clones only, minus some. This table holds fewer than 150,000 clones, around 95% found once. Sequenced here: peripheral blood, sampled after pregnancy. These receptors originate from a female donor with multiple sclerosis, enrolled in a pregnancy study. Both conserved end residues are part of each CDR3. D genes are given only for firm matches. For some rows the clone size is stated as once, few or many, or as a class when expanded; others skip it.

CDR3aa: CASSLVGGRATDTQYF; CDR3nt: TGTGCCAGCAGTTTAGTGGGCGGGAGGGCCACAGATACGCAGTATTTT; abundance: NA; d_gene: TRBD2; v_gene: TRBV28; j_gene: TRBJ2-3
CDR3aa: CASSMGASNEQFF; CDR3nt: TGTGCCAGTAGTATGGGGGCTAGCAATGAGCAGTTCTTC; abundance: NA; d_gene: NA; v_gene: TRBV19; j_gene: TRBJ2-1
CDR3aa: CSARTIIYGYTF; CDR3nt: TGCAGCGCTAGAACTATTATCTATGGCTACACCTTC; abundance: NA; d_gene: NA; v_gene: TRBV29-1; j_gene: TRBJ1-2
CDR3aa: CASSDRGIEAFF; CDR3nt: TGTGCCAGCAGTGACAGGGGGATTGAAGCTTTCTTT; abundance: once; d_gene: TRBD1; v_gene: TRBV28; j_gene: TRBJ1-1
CDR3aa: CASSGLAGGLRGELFF; CDR3nt: TGTGCCAGCAGCGGACTAGCGGGAGGGCTTAGGGGGGAGCTGTTTTTT; abundance: NA; d_gene: TRBD2; v_gene: TRBV6-6; j_gene: TRBJ2-2
CDR3aa: CASSLGLAGLVGETQYF; CDR3nt: TGTGCCAGCAGCTTGGGACTAGCGGGATTAGTGGGAGAGACCCAGTACTTC; abundance: NA; d_gene: TRBD2; v_gene: TRBV5-6; j_gene: TRBJ2-5
CDR3aa: CASSVDRTYEQYF; CDR3nt: TGTGCCAGCAGTGTAGACAGGACCTACGAGCAGTACTTC; abundance: NA; d_gene: NA; v_gene: TRBV6-1; j_gene: TRBJ2-7
CDR3aa: CASTLITRQNLNNYGYTF; CDR3nt: TGCGCCAGCACCCTAATAACCCGACAGAACCTCAATAACTATGGCTACACCTTC; abundance: NA; d_gene: NA; v_gene: TRBV23-1; j_gene: TRBJ1-2
CDR3aa: CASSPGGSYNEQFF; CDR3nt: TGCGCCAGCAGTCCTGGGGGGTCCTACAATGAGCAGTTCTTC; abundance: NA; d_gene: NA; v_gene: TRBV5-1; j_gene: TRBJ2-1
CDR3aa: CASSNTSGNTGELFF; CDR3nt: TGTGCCAGCAGCAATACTAGCGGGAACACCGGGGAGCTGTTTTTT; abundance: once; d_gene: TRBD2; v_gene: TRBV11-3; j_gene: TRBJ2-2
CDR3aa: CASSPAGQGVGYEQYF; CDR3nt: TGCGCCAGCAGCCCCGCCGGACAGGGAGTAGGTTACGAGCAGTACTTC; abundance: NA; d_gene: TRBD1; v_gene: TRBV5-1; j_gene: TRBJ2-7
CDR3aa: CASSSNRGPNYGYTF; CDR3nt: TGTGCCAGCAGTTCGAATCGGGGTCCTAACTATGGCTACACCTTC; abundance: NA; d_gene: NA; v_gene: TRBV6-5; j_gene: TRBJ1-2
CDR3aa: CASSFPQGVYNEQFF; CDR3nt: TGTGCCAGCAGTTTTCCACAGGGGGTCTACAATGAGCAGTTCTTC; abundance: once; d_gene: TRBD1; v_gene: TRBV28; j_gene: TRBJ2-1
CDR3aa: CSVVVGGPGTEAFF; CDR3nt: TGCAGCGTTGTTGTCGGGGGGCCCGGCACTGAAGCTTTCTTT; abundance: NA; d_gene: NA; v_gene: TRBV29-1; j_gene: TRBJ1-1
CDR3aa: CASSLSRAGDEQYF; CDR3nt: TGTGCCAGCAGCTTAAGCCGAGCGGGAGACGAGCAGTACTTC; abundance: NA; d_gene: TRBD2; v_gene: TRBV7-9; j_gene: TRBJ2-7
CDR3aa: CASSSPGREGSYNEQFF; CDR3nt: TGTGCCAGCAGTTCCCCGGGGCGGGAGGGGTCCTACAATGAGCAGTTCTTC; abundance: NA; d_gene: TRBD2; v_gene: TRBV13; j_gene: TRBJ2-1
CDR3aa: CASSYSQGAAKNIQYF; CDR3nt: TGTGCCAGCAGTTACTCACAGGGGGCAGCCAAAAACATTCAGTACTTC; abundance: NA; d_gene: TRBD1; v_gene: TRBV27; j_gene: TRBJ2-4
CDR3aa: CASSPRHSSGSGGELFF; CDR3nt: TGCGCCAGCAGCCCGCGGCATTCTAGCGGGAGCGGCGGGGAGCTGTTTTTT; abundance: NA; d_gene: TRBD2; v_gene: TRBV5-1; j_gene: TRBJ2-2
CDR3aa: CASSLARGTDTQYF; CDR3nt: TGTGCCAGCAGCTTAGCCCGGGGAACAGATACGCAGTATTTT; abundance: NA; d_gene: NA; v_gene: TRBV7-9; j_gene: TRBJ2-3
CDR3aa: CASSSEGGTQYF; CDR3nt: TGCGCCAGCAGCTCCGAGGGGGGGACGCAGTATTTT; abundance: NA; d_gene: NA; v_gene: TRBV5-1; j_gene: TRBJ2-3
CDR3aa: CASSFGRASYEQYF; CDR3nt: TGTGCCAGCAGCTTCGGGAGGGCCTCCTACGAGCAGTACTTC; abundance: NA; d_gene: TRBD2; v_gene: TRBV7-2; j_gene: TRBJ2-7
CDR3aa: CASSPGTGAYEQYF; CDR3nt: TGTGCCAGCAGCCCCGGGACAGGGGCATACGAGCAGTACTTC; abundance: NA; d_gene: TRBD1; v_gene: TRBV9; j_gene: TRBJ2-7
CDR3aa: CASRGTTDTQYF; CDR3nt: TGTGCCAGCAGGGGGACAACAGATACGCAGTATTTT; abundance: NA; d_gene: NA; v_gene: TRBV2; j_gene: TRBJ2-3
CDR3aa: CASREQGVSTDTQYF; CDR3nt: TGTGCCAGCAGAGAACAGGGGGTAAGCACAGATACGCAGTATTTT; abundance: NA; d_gene: TRBD1; v_gene: TRBV28; j_gene: TRBJ2-3
CDR3aa: CSARGGPGTEAFF; CDR3nt: TGCAGCGCCCGGGGGGGGCCGGGCACTGAAGCTTTCTTT; abundance: NA; d_gene: NA; v_gene: TRBV29-1; j_gene: TRBJ1-1
CDR3aa: CASSANRDSYGYTF; CDR3nt: TGTGCCAGCAGTGCCAATAGGGACAGCTATGGCTACACCTTC; abundance: NA; d_gene: TRBD1; v_gene: TRBV2; j_gene: TRBJ1-2
CDR3aa: CASSFGTGTAKNIQYF; CDR3nt: TGCGCCAGCAGCTTTGGAACGGGAACAGCCAAAAACATTCAGTACTTC; abundance: NA; d_gene: NA; v_gene: TRBV5-1; j_gene: TRBJ2-4
CDR3aa: CASSDPRNTEAFF; CDR3nt: TGTGCCAGCAGTGATCCTAGGAACACTGAAGCTTTCTTT; abundance: NA; d_gene: NA; v_gene: TRBV25-1; j_gene: TRBJ1-1
CDR3aa: CASSLGSGGDEQYF; CDR3nt: TGTGCCAGCAGCTTAGGTTCAGGGGGCGACGAGCAGTACTTC; abundance: NA; d_gene: TRBD1; v_gene: TRBV7-9; j_gene: TRBJ2-7
CDR3aa: CASSRVGDGYTF; CDR3nt: TGTGCCAGCAGCAGGGTTGGGGATGGCTACACCTTC; abundance: NA; d_gene: NA; v_gene: TRBV2; j_gene: TRBJ1-2
CDR3aa: CASSVSGQGAFTDTQYF; CDR3nt: TGTGCCAGCAGCGTATCGGGACAGGGGGCGTTCACAGATACGCAGTATTTT; abundance: NA; d_gene: TRBD1; v_gene: TRBV9; j_gene: TRBJ2-3
CDR3aa: CASTGTQNQPQHF; CDR3nt: TGTGCCAGCACCGGGACACAAAATCAGCCCCAGCATTTT; abundance: NA; d_gene: NA; v_gene: TRBV28; j_gene: TRBJ1-5
CDR3aa: CASSLAGLHTEAFF; CDR3nt: TGCGCCAGCAGCTTGGCCGGGTTACACACTGAAGCTTTCTTT; abundance: NA; d_gene: NA; v_gene: TRBV5-1; j_gene: TRBJ1-1
CDR3aa: CASSQGATNTEAFF; CDR3nt: TGTGCCAGCAGCCAAGGTGCGACTAACACTGAAGCTTTCTTT; abundance: NA; d_gene: NA; v_gene: TRBV4-2; j_gene: TRBJ1-1
CDR3aa: CSVAGEKTQYF; CDR3nt: TGCAGCGTTGCTGGGGAGAAGACCCAGTACTTC; abundance: NA; d_gene: NA; v_gene: TRBV29-1; j_gene: TRBJ2-5
CDR3aa: CATRDRGLDEQYF; CDR3nt: TGTGCCACCCGGGACAGGGGGCTAGACGAGCAGTACTTC; abundance: NA; d_gene: TRBD1; v_gene: TRBV27; j_gene: TRBJ2-7
CDR3aa: CASSFPIALSYGYTF; CDR3nt: TGTGCCAGCAGTTTCCCCATCGCCCTAAGCTATGGCTACACCTTC; abundance: NA; d_gene: NA; v_gene: TRBV28; j_gene: TRBJ1-2
CDR3aa: CASSPRAGAGETQYF; CDR3nt: TGTGCCAGCTCACCTCGAGCGGGGGCCGGAGAGACCCAGTACTTC; abundance: NA; d_gene: TRBD2; v_gene: TRBV18; j_gene: TRBJ2-5
CDR3aa: CASSQGTSGRYEQYF; CDR3nt: TGTGCCAGCAGCCAAGGGACTAGCGGGAGGTACGAGCAGTACTTC; abundance: NA; d_gene: TRBD2; v_gene: TRBV4-2; j_gene: TRBJ2-7
CDR3aa: CASREGVLSNQPQHF; CDR3nt: TGTGCCAGTAGGGAAGGGGTCCTTAGCAATCAGCCCCAGCATTTT; abundance: NA; d_gene: NA; v_gene: TRBV19; j_gene: TRBJ1-5
CDR3aa: CASSQRTFSGYTF; CDR3nt: TGTGCCAGCAGCCAGCGGACCTTCTCTGGCTACACCTTC; abundance: NA; d_gene: NA; v_gene: TRBV6-5; j_gene: TRBJ1-2
CDR3aa: CASSPGGQGFNEQFF; CDR3nt: TGTGCCAGCTCACCTGGGGGACAGGGGTTCAATGAGCAGTTCTTC; abundance: NA; d_gene: TRBD1; v_gene: TRBV18; j_gene: TRBJ2-1
CDR3aa: CASSIGEGNTEAFF; CDR3nt: TGTGCCAGTAGTATAGGAGAGGGGAACACTGAAGCTTTCTTT; abundance: NA; d_gene: NA; v_gene: TRBV19; j_gene: TRBJ1-1
CDR3aa: CASSKGLAGVADTQYF; CDR3nt: TGTGCCAGCAGTAAGGGACTAGCGGGAGTCGCAGATACGCAGTATTTT; abundance: NA; d_gene: TRBD2; v_gene: TRBV6-4; j_gene: TRBJ2-3
CDR3aa: CASSPGQGAGEQYF; CDR3nt: TGTGCCAGCAGCCCGGGACAGGGGGCGGGGGAGCAGTACTTC; abundance: NA; d_gene: TRBD1; v_gene: TRBV7-6; j_gene: TRBJ2-7
CDR3aa: CASSTSGGYNEQFF; CDR3nt: TGTGCCAGCAGTACTAGCGGGGGCTACAATGAGCAGTTCTTC; abundance: few; d_gene: TRBD2; v_gene: TRBV6-6; j_gene: TRBJ2-1
CDR3aa: CASSQERGLAGGEQYF; CDR3nt: TGCGCCAGCAGCCAAGAGAGGGGACTAGCGGGAGGTGAGCAGTACTTC; abundance: NA; d_gene: TRBD2; v_gene: TRBV4-3; j_gene: TRBJ2-7
CDR3aa: CASSEGAIRNEKLFF; CDR3nt: TGTGCCAGCAGTGAAGGGGCAATAAGGAATGAAAAACTGTTTTTT; abundance: NA; d_gene: NA; v_gene: TRBV2; j_gene: TRBJ1-4